This T cell receptor beta chain was documented in a study of CD8+ T cells in alopecia areata. Study findings and constraints: How baseline CD8+ expansion relates to response remains uncertain (there was one nonresponder).

This clone was counted only a few times. Its antigen is unidentified. Treatment: oral pan-JAK inhibitor, 5-10 mg twice daily. Following extraction, RNA underwent reverse transcription to cDNA, which served as the sequencing template. Assay used: immunoSEQ multiplex PCR; TCRdb lists only in-frame clones, some missing. The sample has 150,000 to 250,000 clones, approximately 60% seen once. Trimming cost V 2 bases and J 4 bases, with 12 bases left between them. The CDR3 is 15 amino acids. Germline loops: CDR1 SEHNR, CDR2 FQNEAQ (reference sequence). This specimen consisted of CD4+ T cells sorted from blood, obtained at week 4, from a patient treated with tofacitinib. The chain joins TRBV7-9 to TRBJ1-3; possibly TRBD1 for D (6 bases). The sequence was obtained from a human donor with alopecia areata. The CDR3 bases are TGTGCCAGCAGCTTAACAGGGCTATCCGGAAACACCATATATTTT. Translating gives CASSLTGLSGNTIYF.